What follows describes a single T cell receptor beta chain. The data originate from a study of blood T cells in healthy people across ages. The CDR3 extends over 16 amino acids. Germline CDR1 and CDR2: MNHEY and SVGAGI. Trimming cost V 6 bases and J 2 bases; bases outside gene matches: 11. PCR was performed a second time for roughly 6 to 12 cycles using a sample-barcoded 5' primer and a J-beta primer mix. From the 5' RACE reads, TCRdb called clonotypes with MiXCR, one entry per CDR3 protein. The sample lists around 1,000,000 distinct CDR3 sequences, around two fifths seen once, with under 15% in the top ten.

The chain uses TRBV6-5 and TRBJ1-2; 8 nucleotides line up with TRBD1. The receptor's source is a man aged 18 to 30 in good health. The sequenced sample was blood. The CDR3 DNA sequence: TGTGCCAGCAGACCGCTCGGACAGGGTTTAAACTATGGCTACACCTTC. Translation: CASRPLGQGLNYGYTF.